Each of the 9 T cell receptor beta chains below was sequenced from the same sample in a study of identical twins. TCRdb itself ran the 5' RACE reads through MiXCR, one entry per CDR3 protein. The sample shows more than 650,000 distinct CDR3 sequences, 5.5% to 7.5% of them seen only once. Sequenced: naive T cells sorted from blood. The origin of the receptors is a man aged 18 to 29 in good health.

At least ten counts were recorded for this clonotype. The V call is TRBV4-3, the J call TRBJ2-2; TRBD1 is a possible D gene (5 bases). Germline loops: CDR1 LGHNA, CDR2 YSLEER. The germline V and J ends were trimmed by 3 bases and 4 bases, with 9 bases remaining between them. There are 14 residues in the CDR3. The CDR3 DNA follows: TGCGCCAGCAGCCAGGGCAGGGCCACCGGGGAGCTGTTTTTT. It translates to CASSQGRATGELFF.

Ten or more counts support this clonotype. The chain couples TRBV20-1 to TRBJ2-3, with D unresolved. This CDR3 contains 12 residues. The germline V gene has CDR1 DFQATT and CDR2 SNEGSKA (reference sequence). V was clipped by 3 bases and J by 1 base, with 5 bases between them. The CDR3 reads CSASAGTDTQYF. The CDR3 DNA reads TGCAGTGCTAGCGCCGGCACAGATACGCAGTATTTT.

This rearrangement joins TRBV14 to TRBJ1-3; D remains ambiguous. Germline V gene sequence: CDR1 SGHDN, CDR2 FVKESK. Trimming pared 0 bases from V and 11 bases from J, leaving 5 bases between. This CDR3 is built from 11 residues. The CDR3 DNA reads TGTGCCAGCAGCCAAGATTCGGCCATATATTTT. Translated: CASSQDSAIYF.

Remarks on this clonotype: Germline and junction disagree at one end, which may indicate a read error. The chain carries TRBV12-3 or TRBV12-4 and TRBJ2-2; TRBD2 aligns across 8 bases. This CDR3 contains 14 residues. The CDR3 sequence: CASIINSGTGEPFF. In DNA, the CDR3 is TGTGCCAGCATCATAAATAGCGGGACCGGGGAGCCGTTTTTT.

In DNA form, the CDR3 reads TGTGCCAGCAGCGGAACCGGGACAGCGGCCTACGAGCAGTACTTC. It encodes CASSGTGTAAYEQYF. The V gene is TRBV9, the J gene TRBJ2-7; TRBD1 matches at 7 bases. Germline-derived CDR1 and CDR2 are SGDLS and YYNGEE. The CDR3 runs to 15 residues. The ends lost 3 bases at V and 2 bases at J; junction bases unmatched: 8. The whole variable domain, remainder taken from reference TRBV9 and TRBJ2-7, is DSGVTQTPKHLITATGQRVTLRCSPRSGDLSVYWYQQSLDQGLQFLIQYYNGEERAKGNILERFSAQQFPDLHSELNLSSLELGDSALYFCASSGTGTAAYEQYFGPGTRLTVT.

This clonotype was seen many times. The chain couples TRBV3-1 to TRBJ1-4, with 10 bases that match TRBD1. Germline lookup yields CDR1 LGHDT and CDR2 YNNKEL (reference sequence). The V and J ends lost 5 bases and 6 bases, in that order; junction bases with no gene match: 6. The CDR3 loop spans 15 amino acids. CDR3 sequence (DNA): TGTGCCAGCAGCTACATCGGGACAGGGGATGAAAAACTGTTTTTT. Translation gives CASSYIGTGDEKLFF.

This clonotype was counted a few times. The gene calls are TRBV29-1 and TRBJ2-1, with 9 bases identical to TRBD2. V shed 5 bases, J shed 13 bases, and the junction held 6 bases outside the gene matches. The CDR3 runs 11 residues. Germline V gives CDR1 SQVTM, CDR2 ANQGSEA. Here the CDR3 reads CSVPISGSQFF. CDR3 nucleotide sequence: TGCAGCGTTCCAATTAGCGGGAGCCAGTTCTTC.

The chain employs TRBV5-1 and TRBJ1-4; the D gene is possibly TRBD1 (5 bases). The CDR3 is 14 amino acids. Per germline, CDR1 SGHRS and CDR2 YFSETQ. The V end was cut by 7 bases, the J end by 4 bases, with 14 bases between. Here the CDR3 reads CASGPGPGNEKLFF. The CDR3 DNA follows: TGCGCCAGCGGACCGGGACCCGGTAATGAAAAACTGTTTTTT.

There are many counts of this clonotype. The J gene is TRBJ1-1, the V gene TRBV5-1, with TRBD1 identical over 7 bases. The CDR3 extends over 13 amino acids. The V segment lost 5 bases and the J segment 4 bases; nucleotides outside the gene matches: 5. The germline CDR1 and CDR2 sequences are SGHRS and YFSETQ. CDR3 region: CASSTGAPTEAFF. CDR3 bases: TGCGCCAGCAGTACAGGGGCCCCCACTGAAGCTTTCTTT.